These 17 T cell receptor beta chains came from one sample sequenced in a study of radiation and T cells in renal cell carcinoma. The protocol was immunoSEQ multiplex PCR, while the TCRdb copy is restricted to in-frame clones and leaves out a portion. This sample has some 81,000 clones, with about 89% found just once. Time point reported: blood 4 weeks post-SBRT, at nephrectomy. As for treatment: 15 Gy SBRT to primary tumor, nephrectomy 4 weeks later. The sequences come from blood, collected from a patient whose treatment included radiotherapy and nephrectomy. The receptors originated from a woman in her 70s with renal cell carcinoma.

In its sample, this clone was seen a few times. The V and J genes are TRBV27 and TRBJ2-2; 9 nucleotides agree with TRBD2. The CDR3 extends over 15 amino acids. Germline loops: CDR1 MNHEY, CDR2 SMNVEV (reference sequence). V was pared by 2 bases and J by 5 bases, with 3 bases of the junction left unmatched. CDR3 residues: CASSLDGLATGELFF. CDR3 DNA sequence: TGTGCCAGCAGTTTAGACGGACTAGCGACCGGGGAGCTGTTTTTT.

The J gene is TRBJ2-7, the V gene TRBV19, with 8 positions matching TRBD1. The ends lost 7 bases at V and 0 bases at J; junction bases unmatched: 5. The CDR3 contains 14 residues. CDR1 is LNHDA and CDR2 is SQIVND in the germline V gene (reference sequence). The DNA of the CDR3 is TGTGCCAGTACGAGAGACAGGGGCTCCTACGAGCAGTACTTC. Amino acids: CASTRDRGSYEQYF.

The gene calls are TRBV19 and TRBJ2-7, with 10 bases aligning to TRBD1. V lost 5 bases and J lost 5; bases outside the gene matches: 9. CDR1 LNHDA and CDR2 SQIVND come from the germline V gene (reference sequence). The CDR3 spans 15 residues. The CDR3 here is CASSFSGTGAHEQYF. CDR3 DNA sequence: TGTGCCAGTAGTTTTTCCGGGACAGGGGCCCACGAGCAGTACTTC.

The chain carries TRBV6-1 and TRBJ2-5; 8 bases map to TRBD1. The germline V gene encodes CDR1 MNHNS and CDR2 SASEGT. This CDR3 spans 14 amino acids. Trimming took 6 bases from V and 1 from J; bases not matched to a gene: 4. The CDR3 DNA sequence: TGTGCCAGCAGGGGGACAGGCCTCCAAGAGACCCAGTACTTC. It specifies CASRGTGLQETQYF.

V and J are TRBV28 and TRBJ1-3; 8 nucleotides match TRBD1. The CDR3 sequence is 15 residues long. Germline lookup yields CDR1 MDHEN and CDR2 SYDVKM. V dropped 5 bases and J dropped 6; count of bases not matched to a gene: 9. DNA for the CDR3: TGTGCCAGCAGTGTTCGGACAGGGTGGGAAAACACCATATATTTT. It yields the protein CASSVRTGWENTIYF.

J is TRBJ2-1 and V is TRBV13; 7 positions match TRBD1. CDR1 and CDR2 (germline): PRHDT, FYEKMQ (reference sequence). V shed 9 bases and J 2 bases; nucleotides not matched to a gene: 7. The CDR3 covers 14 residues. This chain's CDR3 is CASRRQGPYNEQFF. The CDR3 nucleotides read TGTGCCAGTCGACGACAGGGCCCCTACAATGAGCAGTTCTTC.

The chain has TRBV13 and TRBJ2-7; tentative D call: TRBD2 (6 bases). V shed 5 bases and J shed 3 bases, with 17 bases lying between them. The CDR3 length is 15 residues. The germline V gene encodes CDR1 PRHDT and CDR2 FYEKMQ (reference sequence). The DNA for the CDR3 is TGTGCCAGCAGCCTGGGAGGACGGACGGTCTACGAGCAGTACTTC. This codes for CASSLGGRTVYEQYF.

The V call is TRBV18, the J call TRBJ2-3; TRBD2 aligns across 9 bases. CDR1 and CDR2 from the germline V gene are KGHSH and LQKENI. Trimming took 3 bases from V and 0 from J; bases not matched to a gene: 4. The CDR3 sequence is 16 residues long. The CDR3 sequence: CASSPLSGGSTDTQYF. CDR3 nucleotides: TGTGCCAGCTCACCGCTTAGCGGGGGAAGCACAGATACGCAGTATTTT.

This clone occurred once. The chain carries TRBV9 and TRBJ1-2; no reliable D call. The CDR3 totals 16 residues. Between the trimmed V and J ends, which lost 0 bases and 0 bases, there was a span of 12 bases. From germline, CDR1 is SGDLS and CDR2 YYNGEE. This CDR3 is CASSVEASAPNYGYTF. The DNA for the CDR3 is TGTGCCAGCAGCGTAGAAGCGTCAGCCCCTAACTATGGCTACACCTTC.

The V and J genes are TRBV4-1 and TRBJ2-7; TRBD1 agrees at 8 bases. The CDR3 has 14 residues. The V and J ends lost 5 bases and 2 bases, in that order; junction bases with no gene match: 5. CDR1 is MGHRA and CDR2 is YSYEKL in the germline V gene. DNA for the CDR3: TGCGCCAGCAGCGGCGGACAGGGACCCTACGAGCAGTACTTC. It translates to CASSGGQGPYEQYF.

J is TRBJ2-3 and V is TRBV15; TRBD2 matches at 13 bases. Germline lookup yields CDR1 LNHNV and CDR2 YYDKDF (reference sequence). CDR3 length: 17 residues. J gave up 3 bases and V 2 bases, and 5 bases lay outside the gene matches. CDR3 loop: CATSRSRTSGGTDTQYF. The CDR3 bases are TGTGCCACCAGCAGATCCCGGACTAGCGGGGGAACAGATACGCAGTATTTT.

V is TRBV7-6 and J is TRBJ2-5, with D possibly matching TRBD1 (6 bases). CDR1 and CDR2 from the germline V gene are SGHVS and FNYEAQ. The V end was cut by 5 bases, the J end by 5 bases, with 27 bases between. This CDR3 contains 18 residues. This CDR3 reads CASSLMGTGRRIGETQYF. The CDR3 coding sequence is TGTGCCAGCAGCCTGATGGGTACAGGGAGACGAATTGGGGAGACCCAGTACTTC.

The gene calls are TRBV7-2 and TRBJ1-2; D not resolved. The germline V gene has CDR1 SGHTA and CDR2 FQGNSA. The CDR3 sequence is 12 residues long. V lost 2 bases to trimming and J lost 7 bases, with 8 bases between them. The CDR3 coding sequence is TGTGCCAGCAGCTTACACGTCGCTGGCTACACCTTC. Translated, it gives CASSLHVAGYTF.

The chain links TRBV5-1 to TRBJ2-5, with 8 bases matching TRBD2. After removal of 4 bases from V and 2 bases from J, the junction contained 13 bases not matched to a gene. The germline CDR1 and CDR2 sequences are SGHRS and YFSETQ. The CDR3 extends over 17 amino acids. In nucleotides, the CDR3 is TGCGCCAGCAGCCCGAGCGGCGGGGGGCCCATACAAGAGACCCAGTACTTC. Translated, it gives CASSPSGGGPIQETQYF.

This sequence joins TRBV4-2 and TRBJ1-1, with D maybe TRBD1 (5 bases). This CDR3 region has 14 residues. Trimming removed 0 bases from V and 11 bases from J, with 16 bases in between. CDR1 and CDR2 (germline): LGHNA, YNFKEQ. Here the CDR3 reads CASSQDRGLSGAFF. The CDR3 DNA reads as TGTGCCAGCAGCCAAGATAGGGGCCTCTCAGGGGCTTTCTTT.

The rearrangement uses TRBV19 and TRBJ2-7; 13 bases line up with TRBD2. Germline V CDR1 and CDR2: LNHDA, SQIVND (reference sequence). The CDR3 consists of 15 residues. V was pared by 5 bases and J by 4 bases, with 5 bases of the junction left unmatched. CDR3 loop: CASSPRLAGGYEQYF. The CDR3 bases are TGTGCCAGTAGTCCCCGACTAGCGGGGGGTTACGAGCAGTACTTC.

The chain couples TRBV6-1 to TRBJ2-7; D perhaps matches TRBD2 (6 bases). V was cut by 2 bases and J by 2 bases, with 7 bases left in between. The CDR3 contains 13 residues. Germline-derived CDR1 and CDR2 are MNHNS and SASEGT. CDR3 protein: CASSERLAYEQYF. CDR3 in DNA: TGTGCCAGCAGTGAAAGACTAGCCTACGAGCAGTACTTC.